This T cell receptor (beta chain) originates from a study of PD-1 blockade in classical Hodgkin lymphoma (dated by TCRdb to 2018 to 2020). With respect to the entire study: Nivolumab dosing was 3 mg/kg intravenously every 2 weeks, continuing until either disease progression or unacceptable toxicity. To define a peripheral blood immune signature of response to PD-1 blockade in classical Hodgkin lymphoma, the study combined TCR beta sequencing with CyTOF.

Concerning this clone itself: This clone's antigen is unknown. No much larger clone is present one base from it, and per-base qualities are unavailable.

The cysteine opens and the phenylalanine closes a CDR3 of 15 amino acids. Kept here is only the CDR3 DNA, which spans 45 bases and is read in frame from base 1. The germline V and J ends show losses of 3 bases and 2 bases respectively, and no gene match explains 4 bases of the junction. The germline V gene supplies CDR1 KGHSH and CDR2 LQKENI. The Qiagen DNeasy kit was used to extract genomic DNA both from unsorted PBMCs and from the negatively selected CD4+ and CD8+ fractions. Using primers that anneal to V and J segments, immunoSEQ multiplex PCR amplified the TCR beta CDR3 regions. Amplification bias was minimized using a synthetic immune receptor repertoire, and residual bias was removed computationally after sequencing. The authors' pipeline ran thus. Custom Python scripts were used to quantify repertoire diversity as the Shannon entropy index. Unsorted, CD4+ and CD8+ repertoires were examined separately, except in combined analyses, for which CD4+ and CD8+ sequences were merged in silico. A clone counted as expanded when the clone's frequency after treatment rose at least 2-fold relative to C1D1, and clones undetected at baseline were given a pseudocount of 0.5. Clones with 0 or 1 copy at C1D1 were defined as singleton clones, while clones with 2 or more copies were defined as non-singleton clones. Clones expanded in unsorted samples were labelled as CD4+, CD8+ or unknown by matching protein sequences in sorted samples from the same patient. Diversity changes from C1D1 to C4D1 were tested in paired samples using Wilcoxon tests. TCRdb provides this immuneACCESS table in a form limited to in-frame rearrangements. Some clones are lacking; in checked studies, under half of them reflect an unresolved V gene, and why the rest are absent is not known. V and J calls plus clone size are reproduced from that table; the DNA served to infer D and trimming. The sample table contains 25,000 to 30,000 clones; only one count was recorded for roughly 70% of them. Of the sample, 20% to 30% falls within the top ten clones.

The meaning of the sample's time point label: cycle 2 day 1 (C2D1) of nivolumab. Relapse after autologous stem cell transplantation had occurred in all trial patients, and cohorts A, B and C were distinguished by prior brentuximab vedotin exposure. The trial cohort included some 53 patients with relapsed/refractory classical Hodgkin lymphoma, and each patient had a best overall response of complete response, partial response or progressive disease. Trial patients were treated with single-agent nivolumab in the multi-cohort phase II CheckMate 205 trial. An independent review committee assessed best overall response using the 2007 International Working Group response criteria. PBMCs from the trial were collected at three points: immediately before nivolumab initiation (C1D1), and during therapy at cycle 2 day 1 and cycle 4 day 1. Peripheral blood was collected in 8 mL Vacutainer Cell Preparation Tubes, from which PBMCs were isolated by centrifugation and then cryopreserved.

Broad study findings and their caveats: Baseline TCR diversity was reported to be lower in newly diagnosed patients than in healthy donors and to be lower still in relapsed/refractory patients. A significant rise by C4D1 was seen in CD4+ but not CD8+ TCR diversity (p=0.0027 vs p=0.16), with the rise being most apparent in complete responders (p=0.02). The study was limited to a single clinical trial cohort, and causes of repertoire differences, possibly disease activity or prior therapy, remained undefined. Lower diversity was observed in patients in whom nivolumab was started less than 1 year after ASCT, and these patients were excluded from later analyses so that confounding by immune reconstitution would be avoided. Baseline diversity similar to that of newly diagnosed patients was observed in trial patients achieving complete response, whereas significantly lower diversity was observed in partial responders and progressors.

Sequencing was performed on peripheral blood mononuclear cells (PBMCs), taken before the second cycle of nivolumab. This TCR was recovered from a human donor with classical Hodgkin lymphoma. The rearrangement joined TRBV18 to TRBJ1-2; 9 junctional bases match TRBD1. The DNA is TGTGCCAGCTCACCTGGGACAGGGCAGAACTATGGCTACACCTTC. Translation gives CASSPGTGQNYGYTF.